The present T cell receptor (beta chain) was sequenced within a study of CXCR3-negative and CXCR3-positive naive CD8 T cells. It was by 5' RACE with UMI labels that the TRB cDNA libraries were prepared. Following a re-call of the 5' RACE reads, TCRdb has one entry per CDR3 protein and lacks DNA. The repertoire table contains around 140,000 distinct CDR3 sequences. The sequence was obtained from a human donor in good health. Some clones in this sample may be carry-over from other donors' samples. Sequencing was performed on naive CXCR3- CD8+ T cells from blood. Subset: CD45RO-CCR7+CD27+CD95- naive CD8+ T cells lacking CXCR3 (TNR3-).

The CDR3 sequence: CASSQDPASLYAYNEQFF. This chain connects TRBV4-3 to TRBJ2-1. CDR3 length: 18 amino acids. Germline lookup yields CDR1 LGHNA and CDR2 YSLEER.